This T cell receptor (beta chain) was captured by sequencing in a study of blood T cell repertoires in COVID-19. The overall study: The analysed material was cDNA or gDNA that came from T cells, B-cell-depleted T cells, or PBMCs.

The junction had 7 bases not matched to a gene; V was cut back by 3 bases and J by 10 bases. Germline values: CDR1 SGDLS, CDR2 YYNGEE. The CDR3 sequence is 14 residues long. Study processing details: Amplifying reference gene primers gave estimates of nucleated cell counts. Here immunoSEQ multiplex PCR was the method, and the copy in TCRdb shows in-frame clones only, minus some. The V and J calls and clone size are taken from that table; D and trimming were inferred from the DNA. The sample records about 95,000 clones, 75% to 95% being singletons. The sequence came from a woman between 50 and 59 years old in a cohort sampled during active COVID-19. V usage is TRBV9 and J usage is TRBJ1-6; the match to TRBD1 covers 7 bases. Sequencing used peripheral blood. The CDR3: CASSAGGSESPLHF. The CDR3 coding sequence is TGTGCCAGCAGCGCAGGGGGGAGCGAATCACCCCTCCACTTT.